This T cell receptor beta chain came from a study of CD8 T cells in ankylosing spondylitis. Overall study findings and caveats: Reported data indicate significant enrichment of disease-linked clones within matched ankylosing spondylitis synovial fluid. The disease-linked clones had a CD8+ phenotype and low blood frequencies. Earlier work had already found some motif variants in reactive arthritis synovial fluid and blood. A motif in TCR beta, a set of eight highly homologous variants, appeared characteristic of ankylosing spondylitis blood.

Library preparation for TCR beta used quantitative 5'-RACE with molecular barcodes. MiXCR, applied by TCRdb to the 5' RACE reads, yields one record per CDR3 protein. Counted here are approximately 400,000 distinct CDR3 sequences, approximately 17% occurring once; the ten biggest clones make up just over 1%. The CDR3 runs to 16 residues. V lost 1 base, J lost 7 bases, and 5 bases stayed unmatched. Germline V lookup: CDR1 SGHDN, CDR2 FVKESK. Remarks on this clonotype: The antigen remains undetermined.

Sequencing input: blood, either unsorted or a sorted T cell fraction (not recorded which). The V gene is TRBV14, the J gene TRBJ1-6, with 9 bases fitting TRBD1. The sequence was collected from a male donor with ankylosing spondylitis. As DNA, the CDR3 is TGTGCCAGCAGCCAAGGGACAGGGGTTGGAAATTCACCCCTCCACTTT. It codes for CASSQGTGVGNSPLHF.